This T cell receptor beta chain stems from a study of T cells in localized non-small cell lung cancer. The CDR3 runs to 15 residues. CDR1 and CDR2 (germline): MNHGY, SAAAGT. After removal of 7 bases from V and 2 bases from J, the junction contained 9 bases not matched to a gene. This clone occurred a few times. No antigen is known for it. The repertoire was sequenced with immunoSEQ multiplex PCR; TCRdb's copy has only in-frame clones and lacks some. The sample has over a thousand clones, 20% to 25% seen once; the top ten hold 16%. Nonneoplastic adjacent lung devoid of atypia was obtained no less than 2 cm from the tumor margin. General study findings and limits: A median around 55 of the top 100 tumor clones appeared in adjacent lung.

V usage is TRBV6-8 and J usage is TRBJ2-3; 7 bases match TRBD1. This sample comprised normal lung tissue next to the tumor, obtained before any cancer treatment. This sequence originates from a woman aged 35 to 69 with stage I lung adenocarcinoma. The CDR3 bases are TGTGCCAGCATGCCCCGGGACAGCCCCACAGATACGCAGTATTTT. It codes for CASMPRDSPTDTQYF.